The clone carrying this T cell receptor beta chain was recorded at least ten times. It was patients with CD8+CD57+ cell expansion by flow cytometry who were chosen for sequencing. Each patient carried a diagnosis of severe acquired aplastic anemia. Genomic DNA templated the TCR beta VDJ and CDR3 profiling. TCRdb fed the reads into MiXCR, producing one record per CDR3 protein. The profile covers 110,000 or so distinct CDR3 sequences, with 45% to 60% appearing a single time and roughly 30% taken by the ten largest. This specimen belongs to a study of CD8+CD57+ T cells in acquired aplastic anemia. Germline V CDR1 and CDR2: LNHDA, SQIVND (reference sequence). This CDR3 has 13 residues. V lost 7 bases and J lost 4, with 13 bases in between.

The V call is TRBV19, the J call TRBJ1-1; perhaps TRBD1 as D (5 bases). The clonotype comes from a human donor with aplastic anemia. Sequencing was carried out using sorted CD4+, CD8+, or CD8+CD57+ T cells (not recorded which) from PBMCs. CDR3 bases: TGTGCCAGTATGATGGGGGTGGCCACTGAAGCTTTCTTT. It specifies CASMMGVATEAFF.